The present TCR beta chain was sequenced within a study of T cell responses to AZD1222 COVID-19 vaccine. Data came from immunoSEQ multiplex PCR; TCRdb stores just in-frame clones and leaves some out. This sample has 94,000 or so clones, with 90% found just once. Overall study findings and caveats: Unmutated variant regions reportedly attract nearly half of all spike-specific TCRs. Dominant at 160-218 and 743-854, vaccine-associated CD4 TCRs also spanned spike. Seropositivity was recorded at baseline in only 6 or 7 AZD1222 recipients. Females outnumbered males among donors, who were mostly white British; clonal diversity was possibly underestimated.

Germline-derived CDR1 and CDR2 are SEHNR and FQNEAQ (reference sequence). This CDR3 has 16 residues. The V segment lost 2 bases and the J segment 6 bases; nucleotides outside the gene matches: 5. About this clone: The target antigen is unknown.

Sequencing was performed on peripheral blood, taken on day 0 of AZD1222 vaccination. This receptor was identified in an adult in good health. The chain carries TRBV7-9 and TRBJ1-4; 11 nucleotides line up with TRBD1. The CDR3 DNA sequence: TGTGCCAGCAGCTTATCTCCGGGACAGGGGGATGAAAAACTGTTTTTT. The encoded protein is CASSLSPGQGDEKLFF.